The 3 T cell receptor beta chains listed next were all sequenced from one sample in a study of blood T cell repertoires in COVID-19. Here immunoSEQ multiplex PCR was the method, and the copy in TCRdb shows in-frame clones only, minus some. The sample records under 35,000 clones, about 88% being singletons. The specimen sequenced was peripheral blood. The source is a woman in her 50s with active COVID-19.

The chain recombines TRBV7-9 with TRBJ1-1, with TRBD1 matching over 7 bases. The ends lost 6 bases at V and 4 bases at J; junction bases unmatched: 5. This CDR3 is 13 amino acids long. From germline, CDR1 is SEHNR and CDR2 FQNEAQ (reference sequence). DNA for the CDR3: TGTGCCAGCAGGCTGACAGGGCCCACTGAAGCTTTCTTT. This gives the protein CASRLTGPTEAFF.

The genes are TRBV6-2 or TRBV6-3 and TRBJ1-5, with 7 bases that match TRBD1. The CDR3 spans 12 residues. Germline CDR1 and CDR2: MNHEY and SVGEGT. After removal of 0 bases from V and 11 bases from J, the junction contained 1 base not matched to a gene. CDR3 in amino acids: CASSYSQGTQHF. CDR3 in DNA: TGTGCCAGCAGTTACTCACAGGGGACCCAGCATTTT.

The CDR3 DNA is TGTGCCAGCAGCAAGAGGGGGGGAGGCGAGACCCAGTACTTC. This codes for CASSKRGGGETQYF. J is TRBJ2-5 and V is TRBV11-1; tentative D call: TRBD2 (7 bases). Deletions cut 5 bases from V and 5 bases from J, with 15 bases between. The CDR3 spans 14 residues. Per germline, CDR1 SGHAT and CDR2 FQDESV (reference sequence).